These 9 T cell receptor beta chains share one sample of origin, sequenced in a study of cytomegalovirus exposure and HLA in healthy donors (dated by TCRdb to 2015 to 2018). The method was the immunoSEQ multiplex PCR assay. For the multiplex PCR, a mixture combining 60 forward primers for TCR Vbeta segments and 13 reverse primers for TCR Jbeta segments was used. Not all clones reach the TCRdb copy of this immuneACCESS table, which keeps in-frame sequences only. Checked studies attribute under half of the gap to unresolved V genes and leave the rest unexplained. This sample is represented by more than 250,000 clones; 70% to 90% of them were singletons. The ten largest clones add up to roughly 2.1% of the sample. The material sequenced was PBMCs. The receptor set was obtained from a woman under 30 in good health and CMV-seronegative.

The CDR3 coding sequence is TGCGCCAGCAGCCTGGGGGGGACTTTCCGCACAGATACGCAGTATTTT. Its protein is CASSLGGTFRTDTQYF. This rearrangement joins TRBV5-1 to TRBJ2-3; 7 positions agree with TRBD2. CDR1 and CDR2 (germline): SGHRS, YFSETQ. This CDR3 contains 16 residues. V was clipped by 4 bases and J by 1 base; unmatched bases: 9.

The chain is built from TRBV9 and TRBJ2-1; 10 nucleotides agree with TRBD1. Germline V gene data show CDR1 as SGDLS and CDR2 as YYNGEE. The CDR3 spans 15 residues. V lost 0 bases to trimming and J lost 5 bases; unmatched junction nucleotides: 2. CDR3 sequence (DNA): TGTGCCAGCAGCGTAGCAGGGACAGGGGACAATGAGCAGTTCTTC. It is translated as CASSVAGTGDNEQFF.

The genes are TRBV6-5 and TRBJ2-1; weak D call: TRBD2 (6 bases). Trimming removed 0 bases from V and 7 bases from J, with 10 bases in between. The germline gives CDR1 MNHEY, CDR2 SVGAGI. The CDR3 runs to 14 residues. The CDR3 sequence is CASSYSTRANEQFF. Here the CDR3 DNA reads TGTGCCAGCAGTTACTCGACTAGGGCGAATGAGCAGTTCTTC.

The chain uses TRBV27 and TRBJ1-1, with 10 bases lining up with TRBD1. This CDR3 spans 15 amino acids. After removal of 5 bases from V and 1 base from J, the junction contained 4 bases not matched to a gene. Germline V gene sequence: CDR1 MNHEY, CDR2 SMNVEV (reference sequence). The CDR3 here is CASSQRTGGNTEAFF. In DNA form, the CDR3 reads TGTGCCAGCAGTCAAAGGACAGGGGGGAACACTGAAGCTTTCTTT.

The chain couples TRBV5-4 to TRBJ2-1; D is unclear. Deletions cut 1 base from V and 6 bases from J, with 8 bases between. The V gene's germline CDR1 is SGHNT and CDR2 YYREEE (reference sequence). This CDR3 region has 13 residues. This chain's CDR3 is CASSLKQLNEQFF. In nucleotides, the CDR3 is TGTGCCAGCAGCTTGAAACAGCTCAATGAGCAGTTCTTC.

This chain connects TRBV7-8 to TRBJ1-3, with a tentative D call TRBD1 (5 bases). The CDR3 contains 12 residues. V dropped 1 base and J dropped 8 bases, with 6 bases sitting between them. Germline lookup yields CDR1 SGHVS and CDR2 FQNEAQ. The CDR3 protein is CASSLGGDTIYF. The CDR3 DNA reads TGTGCCAGCAGCTTAGGGGGGGACACCATATATTTT.

The chain carries TRBV28 and TRBJ1-1; possibly TRBD1 for D (5 bases). The CDR3 runs 12 residues. Germline values: CDR1 MDHEN, CDR2 SYDVKM. V was clipped by 5 bases and J by 11 bases, with 15 bases between them. Written as DNA, the CDR3 is TGTGCCAGCAGTCTACGACAGTATAGGGCTTTCTTT. Amino acids: CASSLRQYRAFF.

V gene TRBV4-1 combines with J gene TRBJ2-7; D perhaps matches TRBD1 (6 bases). The CDR3 runs 14 residues. V shed 4 bases and J shed 4 bases, with 14 bases lying between them. Germline V gene sequence: CDR1 MGHRA, CDR2 YSYEKL. The CDR3 nucleotides read TGCGCCAGCAGCCTCGGACAGATCCAGTACGAGCAGTACTTC. Its protein is CASSLGQIQYEQYF.

This clone was observed once. The V and J genes are TRBV19 and TRBJ2-1; 8 bases align to TRBD2. The germline gives CDR1 LNHDA, CDR2 SQIVND (reference sequence). This CDR3 has 15 residues. The V segment lost 6 bases and the J segment 4 bases; nucleotides outside the gene matches: 8. CDR3 residues: CASRPAGALYNEQFF. The CDR3 bases are TGTGCCAGTAGGCCAGCGGGGGCCCTGTACAATGAGCAGTTCTTC. Full variable domain (outside the CDR3, taken from reference TRBV19 and TRBJ2-1): DGGITQSPKYLFRKEGQNVTLSCEQNLNHDAMYWYRQDPGQGLRLIYYSQIVNDFQKGDIAEGYSVSREKKESFPLTVTSAQKNPTAFYLCASRPAGALYNEQFFGPGTRLTVL.